Below, 9 T cell receptor beta chains from the same sample are listed, as sequenced in a study of blood T cell repertoires in COVID-19. Some clones are missing from TCRdb's copy, which holds only in-frame ones; the method was immunoSEQ multiplex PCR. The sample records about 260,000 clones, over 75% being singletons. Specimen: peripheral blood. The source of these receptors is a human donor in a cohort sampled during active COVID-19.

The chain has TRBV5-1 and TRBJ2-2; TRBD2 matches 9 bases. From germline, CDR1 is SGHRS and CDR2 YFSETQ. Trimming removed 0 bases from V and 1 base from J; junction bases left unmatched: 4. This CDR3 is 17 amino acids long. CDR3 in amino acids: CASSLGRGGRNTGELFF. In nucleotides, the CDR3 is TGCGCCAGCAGCTTGGGGCGGGGGGGGAGGAACACCGGGGAGCTGTTTTTT.

The genes are TRBV5-1 and TRBJ1-2; D is uncertain. The CDR3 covers 13 residues. Trimming left V 0 bases short and J 6 bases short, with 9 bases between. The germline gives CDR1 SGHRS, CDR2 YFSETQ. This CDR3 reads CASSLVAVDGYTF. The CDR3 DNA is TGCGCCAGCAGCTTGGTGGCCGTCGATGGCTACACCTTC.

J is TRBJ2-1 and V is TRBV5-4; 12 bases are shared with TRBD2. Germline V CDR1 and CDR2: SGHNT, YYREEE (reference sequence). V dropped 3 bases and J dropped 4; count of bases not matched to a gene: 5. The CDR3 loop spans 16 amino acids. CDR3 protein: CASSSGLAGHYNEQFF. CDR3 DNA: TGTGCCAGCAGCTCTGGACTAGCGGGGCATTACAATGAGCAGTTCTTC. Together with reference TRBV5-4 and TRBJ2-1, the CDR3 gives the full variable domain: ETGVTQSPTHLIKTRGQQVTLRCSSQSGHNTVSWYQQALGQGPQFIFQYYREEENGRGNFPPRFSGLQFPNYSSELNVNALELDDSALYLCASSSGLAGHYNEQFFGPGTRLTVL.

V is TRBV28 and J is TRBJ1-1; a possible D gene is TRBD1 (5 bases). The germline V gene has CDR1 MDHEN and CDR2 SYDVKM. There are 14 residues in the CDR3. V was cut by 10 bases and J by 5 bases, with 20 bases left in between. CDR3 region: CATGGFTRTTEAFF. As DNA, the CDR3 is TGTGCCACGGGGGGATTCACACGGACGACTGAAGCTTTCTTT.

The V and J genes are TRBV19 and TRBJ2-7; 7 bases are shared with TRBD1. Per germline, CDR1 LNHDA and CDR2 SQIVND (reference sequence). The CDR3 covers 15 residues. Germline trimming cut 3 bases from V and 2 bases from J; bases unmatched to any gene: 7. CDR3 residues: CASSIRTGEPYEQYF. CDR3 DNA: TGTGCCAGTAGTATCCGGACAGGAGAACCCTACGAGCAGTACTTC. Supplemented by reference TRBV19 and TRBJ2-7, the full variable domain reads DGGITQSPKYLFRKEGQNVTLSCEQNLNHDAMYWYRQDPGQGLRLIYYSQIVNDFQKGDIAEGYSVSREKKESFPLTVTSAQKNPTAFYLCASSIRTGEPYEQYFGPGTRLTVT.

The chain couples TRBV4-2 to TRBJ2-6; 7 bases match TRBD2. Germline lookup yields CDR1 LGHNA and CDR2 YNFKEQ. Trimming at V came to 2 bases and at J to 0 bases, leaving 10 bases not matched to a gene. The length of the CDR3 is 19 residues. CDR3 in amino acids: CASSQNIPGGASGANVLTF. For the CDR3, the DNA is TGTGCCAGCAGCCAAAATATCCCGGGGGGAGCCTCTGGGGCCAACGTCCTGACTTTC.

The chain recombines TRBV6-5 with TRBJ2-7; no firm D call. The V end was cut by 4 bases, the J end by 2 bases, with 18 bases between. Germline values: CDR1 MNHEY, CDR2 SVGAGI. This CDR3 spans 16 amino acids. CDR3 in DNA: TGTGCCAGCAGTTGGAACCCCGTAGCCTCCCCCTACGAGCAGTACTTC. Translation: CASSWNPVASPYEQYF.

The chain employs TRBV27 and TRBJ2-7; 10 bases fit TRBD1. The CDR3 spans 16 residues. Germline CDR1 and CDR2: MNHEY and SMNVEV (reference sequence). The V gene end was trimmed by 4 bases and the J gene end by 0 bases; junction bases not matched to a gene: 6. The CDR3 here is CASSSWTGGRSYEQYF. Written as DNA, the CDR3 is TGTGCCAGCAGTTCTTGGACAGGGGGGCGCTCCTACGAGCAGTACTTC.

V is TRBV7-9 and J is TRBJ1-5; possible D gene TRBD1, 6 bases. Trimming removed 5 bases at V and 4 bases at J, with 12 bases between. CDR1 SEHNR and CDR2 FQNEAQ come from the germline V gene (reference sequence). The CDR3 sequence is 14 residues long. Written as DNA, the CDR3 is TGTGCCAGCAGCGGGGAGGGGGGGAATCAGCCCCAGCATTTT. Residues: CASSGEGGNQPQHF.